One and the same sample provided the 18 T cell receptor beta chains below, sequenced in a study of identical twins. TCRdb re-called the 5' RACE reads through MiXCR, storing one row per CDR3 protein. This repertoire shows about 530,000 distinct CDR3 sequences, 20% to 25% found once; its top ten account for 0.4% to 0.6%. The same data also contributed to another study, on yellow fever vaccine responses in identical twins.

Sequencing was performed on CD4+ T cells sorted from blood. The receptors stem from a woman aged 18-29 years in good health.

This clonotype was seen only a few times. The chain has TRBV10-3 and TRBJ1-3; D remains ambiguous. Trimming removed 8 bases at V and 0 bases at J, with 8 bases between. Germline V gene data show CDR1 as ENHRY and CDR2 as SYGVKD. This CDR3 is 13 amino acids long. The CDR3 DNA reads TGTGCCATCGGGGTCAACTCTGGAAACACCATATATTTT. It specifies CAIGVNSGNTIYF.

The rearrangement uses TRBV12-3 or TRBV12-4 and TRBJ2-5, with D possibly called TRBD1 or TRBD2 (5 bases each). The ends were cut back, 6 bases at V and 2 bases at J, with 10 bases in the middle. The CDR3 runs 13 residues. Written as DNA, the CDR3 is TGTGCCAGCAGACCCGGGACGCAAGAGACCCAGTACTTC. Amino acid sequence: CASRPGTQETQYF.

The chain carries TRBV3-1 and TRBJ2-3; 7 nucleotides line up with TRBD2. This CDR3 has 18 amino acids. The trim removed 0 bases at V and 1 base at J, leaving 10 bases unmatched. Germline assignment: CDR1 LGHDT and CDR2 YNNKEL (reference sequence). The DNA of the CDR3 is TGTGCCAGCAGCCAAGAAGGGTCTAGCGGAAGACGCACAGATACGCAGTATTTT. This translates into CASSQEGSSGRRTDTQYF.

The chain recombines TRBV25-1 with TRBJ1-4, with D possibly matching TRBD1 (5 bases). Trimming stripped 2 bases from V and 3 bases from J, with 13 bases between. CDR1 is MGHDK, CDR2 SYGVNS, per germline. The CDR3 has 16 amino acids. CDR3 bases: TGTGCCAGCAGTGAAGCCGGGGCCGGGGCTAATGAAAAACTGTTTTTT. The encoded protein is CASSEAGAGANEKLFF.

This clonotype came up once. This chain connects TRBV5-1 to TRBJ2-1, with 8 bases that match TRBD2. The ends lost 4 bases at V and 10 bases at J; junction bases unmatched: 13. Germline lookup yields CDR1 SGHRS and CDR2 YFSETQ. The CDR3 totals 15 residues. CDR3 loop: CASSPALAAHAEQFF. The CDR3 DNA reads TGCGCCAGCAGCCCCGCACTAGCGGCACACGCCGAGCAGTTCTTC. Full variable domain (rest looked up from reference TRBV5-1 and TRBJ2-1): KAGVTQTPRYLIKTRGQQVTLSCSPISGHRSVSWYQQTPGQGLQFLFEYFSETQRNKGNFPGRFSGRQFSNSRSEMNVSTLELGDSALYLCASSPALAAHAEQFFGPGTRLTVL.

V gene TRBV7-3 combines with J gene TRBJ2-7; possibly TRBD1 for D (5 bases). Germline loops: CDR1 SGHTA, CDR2 FQGTGA. V dropped 1 base and J dropped 0 bases, with 10 bases sitting between them. The length of the CDR3 is 15 residues. CDR3 nucleotides: TGTGCCAGCAGCTTAAGGCCAGACAGCTCCTACGAGCAGTACTTC. Translated: CASSLRPDSSYEQYF.

The V and J genes are TRBV7-7 and TRBJ2-2; D ambiguous. The V and J ends lost 1 base and 8 bases respectively, with 11 bases between them. Germline loops: CDR1 SSHAT, CDR2 FNYEAQ (reference sequence). The CDR3 sequence is 14 residues long. CDR3 region: CASSLGAYSGELFF. The CDR3 DNA reads TGTGCCAGCAGCTTAGGGGCGTACTCTGGGGAGCTGTTTTTT.

This clonotype showed up just a few times. The V and J genes are TRBV5-1 and TRBJ2-7; 10 bases are a match to TRBD1. V lost 4 bases, J lost 7 bases, and 5 bases stayed unmatched. The CDR3 has 13 residues. The germline V gene has CDR1 SGHRS and CDR2 YFSETQ. The CDR3 sequence is CASSGDRGGEQYF. CDR3 bases: TGCGCCAGCAGCGGGGACAGGGGCGGGGAGCAGTACTTC.

There are a few counts of this clonotype. The chain uses TRBV29-1 and TRBJ2-3; D tentatively reads TRBD1 or TRBD2 (7 bases each). The germline V and J ends were trimmed by 7 bases and 3 bases, with 20 bases remaining between them. The CDR3 has 15 amino acids. Germline values: CDR1 SQVTM, CDR2 ANQGSEA. CDR3 residues: CSAARAGGLTDTQYF. The CDR3 DNA sequence: TGCAGCGCTGCCCGGGCAGGGGGACTAACAGATACGCAGTATTTT.

The chain links TRBV3-1 to TRBJ1-3; D is unclear. This CDR3 contains 13 residues. CDR1 is LGHDT, CDR2 YNNKEL, per germline (reference sequence). V lost 1 base to trimming and J lost 4 bases, with 5 bases between them. DNA of the CDR3: TGTGCCAGCAGCCAAGGCGCGGGAAACACCATATATTTT. Amino acid sequence: CASSQGAGNTIYF. The variable domain in full, with the rest retrieved from reference TRBV3-1 and TRBJ1-3, is DTAVSQTPKYLVTQMGNDKSIKCEQNLGHDTMYWYKQDSKKFLKIMFSYNNKELIINETVPNRFSPKSPDKAHLNLHINSLELGDSAVYFCASSQGAGNTIYFGEGSWLTVV.

This chain joins TRBV4-1 and TRBJ1-6; TRBD1 might be the D (5 bases). V lost 1 base and J 12 bases, leaving 19 bases between the germline ends. The CDR3 totals 16 residues. Germline V gene sequence: CDR1 MGHRA, CDR2 YSYEKL. In DNA form, the CDR3 reads TGCGCCAGCAGCCAAGGGGTTGGGCAGGTTACAGGACCCCTCCACTTT. Protein: CASSQGVGQVTGPLHF.

The CDR3 coding sequence is TGTGCCAGCAGTGAGGGGGTTACCGGGGAGCTGTTTTTT. Translating it yields CASSEGVTGELFF. This chain uses TRBV6-1 with TRBJ2-2; possibly TRBD1 or TRBD2 for D (5 bases each). This CDR3 comprises 13 residues. Germline CDR1 and CDR2: MNHNS and SASEGT. V gave up 3 bases and J gave up 5 bases, with 7 bases separating them.

This chain links TRBV3-1 with TRBJ1-2; tentative D call: TRBD1 (5 bases). The germline CDR1 and CDR2 sequences are LGHDT and YNNKEL (reference sequence). The CDR3 covers 15 residues. V shed 1 base and J shed 5 bases, with 14 bases lying between them. CDR3 bases: TGTGCCAGCAGCCAAGGTCAGGTCGGGGGGTATGGCTACACCTTC. It specifies CASSQGQVGGYGYTF.

This clonotype was observed a few times. CDR3 nucleotide sequence: TGTGCCAGCAGCTTAGGGGTGGGACAGGGTCTCGTGGAGACCCAGTACTTC. The encoded protein is CASSLGVGQGLVETQYF. The genes are TRBV7-2 and TRBJ2-5, with TRBD1 matching over 9 bases. CDR1 and CDR2 (germline): SGHTA, FQGNSA. The CDR3 has 17 amino acids. The junction had 11 bases not matched to a gene; V was cut back by 1 base and J by 5 bases. Full variable domain (missing parts from reference TRBV7-2 and TRBJ2-5): GAGVSQSPSNKVTEKGKDVELRCDPISGHTALYWYRQSLGQGLEFLIYFQGNSAPDKSGLPSDRFSAERTGGSVSTLTIQRTQQEDSAVYLCASSLGVGQGLVETQYFGPGTRLLVL.

This clonotype was found a few times. The V and J genes are TRBV10-3 and TRBJ2-7; TRBD1 matches at 9 bases. Germline CDR1 reads ENHRY; CDR2 reads SYGVKD. The CDR3 length is 14 residues. With V trimmed by 5 bases and J by 0 bases, 2 bases remained unmatched. The CDR3 sequence: CAISTDRGSYEQYV. DNA for the CDR3: TGTGCCATCAGTACGGACAGGGGCTCCTACGAGCAGTACGTC.

Only one count was recorded for this clonotype. This CDR3 is CASSPGTGRSSYEQYF. The CDR3 DNA sequence: TGCGCCAGCAGCCCGGGGACGGGACGATCGAGCTACGAGCAGTACTTC. The rearrangement links TRBV5-1 to TRBJ2-7, with D perhaps given as TRBD1 or TRBD2 (5 bases each). Germline CDR1 reads SGHRS; CDR2 reads YFSETQ. This CDR3 is 16 amino acids long. Trimming pared 4 bases from V and 3 bases from J, leaving 20 bases between.

V usage is TRBV15 and J usage is TRBJ1-2, with 11 bases matching TRBD1. This CDR3 spans 13 amino acids. V shed 2 bases and J 9 bases; nucleotides not matched to a gene: 2. Looked up from germline, CDR1 is LNHNV and CDR2 is YYDKDF (reference sequence). CDR3 nucleotide sequence: TGTGCCACCAGCAGAAGGACAGGGGGCCGCTACACCTTC. As protein: CATSRRTGGRYTF.

The V and J genes are TRBV9 and TRBJ2-5; TRBD2 matches 12 bases. The germline V gene has CDR1 SGDLS and CDR2 YYNGEE. After removal of 3 bases from V and 1 base from J, the junction contained 7 bases not matched to a gene. The CDR3 is 17 residues long. The CDR3 DNA follows: TGTGCCAGCAGCGCTAGTCTAGCGGGGGGGCCCCAAGAGACCCAGTACTTC. It codes for CASSASLAGGPQETQYF.